This TCR beta chain was captured by sequencing in a study of regulatory T cells in long-lasting Graves disease. Overall study results and limits: Preferential use of TRBV28, TRBJ1-2 and TRBJ2-5 was seen in persistent disease.

This clonotype occurred many times. The antigen remains undetermined. Construction of the TCR beta libraries employed iRepertoire HTBI primers in conjunction with Arm-PCR of CDR3 regions. TCRdb ran MiXCR on the multiplex PCR reads and lists one entry per CDR3 protein. The table shows 350,000 to 550,000 distinct CDR3 sequences, with around 15% occurring only once. The trim removed 0 bases at V and 7 bases at J, leaving 3 bases unmatched. The CDR3 runs to 14 residues. CDR1 and CDR2 (germline): SGHVS, FQNEAQ. Time point noted: newly diagnosed GD, antithyroid drugs for less than 3 months. Extracted PBMC RNA gave rise to the TCR library. Roughly 9.2-milliliter peripheral blood samples went into EDTA tubes. These data were likewise used in another study, on T cells in Graves' hyperthyroidism and ophthalmopathy. That work contributes: On the basis of clinical symptoms, serum thyroxine and TRAb, thyroid ultrasound and orbital computed tomography, diagnoses were made. HTBI primers were employed in a first-round RT-PCR of the TCR CDR3.

V and J are TRBV7-8 and TRBJ2-7, with 10 bases aligning to TRBD2. Here the sequenced sample was peripheral blood mononuclear cells (PBMCs), taken at new diagnosis, from a patient treated with antithyroid drugs. The sequence was collected from a woman between 45 and 60 years old with Graves disease. CDR3 loop: CASSLASGRWEQYF. The CDR3 DNA reads TGTGCCAGCAGCTTAGCTAGCGGGAGGTGGGAGCAGTACTTC.